These 12 T cell receptor gamma chains share one sample of origin, sequenced in a study of gamma-delta chains in newborns, infants, children. TCRdb reanalyzed the reads using CATT. There are about 2,700 gamma-chain clones in the sample; 26% occur only once, and about 19% lies in the top ten. The sequencing input was blood. The receptors shown here come from a child who was a newborn, infant or young child, either healthy, febrile or measles-vaccinated (not recorded which).

This clone was seen a handful of times. A much larger clone is a single base away; this may be a read error. The chain couples TRGV9 to TRGJP. The V and J ends lost 3 bases and 8 bases, in that order; junction bases with no gene match: 1. Germline CDR1 and CDR2: GITISATS and ISYDGTV (reference sequence). The CDR3 runs to 14 residues. The CDR3 DNA is TGTGCCTTGTGGGAGCAGTTGGGCAAAAAAATCAAGGTATTT. The encoded protein is CALWEQLGKKIKVF.

For this clone: A much larger clone lies a single base off, so this may be a read error. This chain joins TRGV9 and TRGJP. Germline lookup yields CDR1 GITISATS and CDR2 ISYDGTV (reference sequence). The CDR3 sequence is 18 residues long. CDR3 region: CALWGVPRQELGKKIKVF. CDR3 DNA sequence: TGTGCCTTGTGGGGGGTGCCGCGGCAAGAGTTGGGCAAAAAAATCAAGGTATTT.

This clone was found a few times. A much more abundant neighbour one base away suggests this may be a read error. This sequence joins TRGV9 and TRGJ1 or TRGJ2. Germline V CDR1 and CDR2: GITISATS, ISYDGTV (reference sequence). The CDR3 totals 11 residues. The CDR3 region is CALWGVRKKLF. The CDR3 nucleotides are TGTGCCTTGTGGGGGGTGCGAAAGAAACTCTTT.

The V call is TRGV8, the J call TRGJP2. CDR3 size: 15 residues. Unmatched junction bases numbered 6, after V lost 5 bases and J lost 0 bases. CDR1 and CDR2 from the germline V gene are VENAVY and YDSYNSRV. In nucleotides, the CDR3 is TGTGCCACCTGGGTTAAGTATAGTAGTGATTGGATCAAGACGTTT. Protein sequence: CATWVKYSSDWIKTF.

With respect to this clone: Other DNA sequences of this sample code for an identical CDR3. The genes are TRGV9 and TRGJP. CDR3 length: 15 residues. V lost 4 bases, J lost 6 bases, and 3 bases stayed unmatched. Per the germline V gene, CDR1 is GITISATS and CDR2 is ISYDGTV (reference sequence). CDR3 bases: TGTGCCTTGTGGGATTCAGAGTTGGGCAAAAAAATCAAGGTATTT. This encodes CALWDSELGKKIKVF.

This chain joins TRGV9 and TRGJP. The V segment lost 2 bases and the J segment 3 bases; nucleotides outside the gene matches: 7. Germline V gene sequence: CDR1 GITISATS, CDR2 ISYDGTV (reference sequence). This CDR3 contains 18 residues. In DNA, the CDR3 is TGTGCCTTGTGGGAGGACCTCCCGCAAGAGTTGGGCAAAAAAATCAAGGTATTT. It yields the protein CALWEDLPQELGKKIKVF.

In its sample, this clone is medium-sized. Other DNA sequences in this sample translate to the same CDR3. V is TRGV9 and J is TRGJP. The CDR3 consists of 19 residues. V was pared by 0 bases and J by 7 bases, with 12 bases of the junction left unmatched. CDR1 is GITISATS and CDR2 is ISYDGTV in the germline V gene (reference sequence). As DNA, the CDR3 is TGTGCCTTGTGGGAGGTGCAGCGTTATGGGGAGTTGGGCAAAAAAATCAAGGTATTT. This gives the protein CALWEVQRYGELGKKIKVF.

This clone was picked up a small number of times. The chain carries TRGV9 and TRGJP. This CDR3 has 15 amino acids. Germline V gene lookup returns CDR1 GITISATS and CDR2 ISYDGTV (reference sequence). The V gene end was trimmed by 5 bases and the J gene end by 7 bases; junction bases not matched to a gene: 5. The CDR3 DNA reads TGTGCCTTGTGGGGGTGGGAGTTGGGCAAAAAAATCAAGGTATTT. It codes for CALWGWELGKKIKVF.

The rearrangement joins TRGV9 to TRGJ1 or TRGJ2. The CDR3 extends over 15 amino acids. J was trimmed by 1 base and V by 2 bases; bases with no gene match: 8. The V gene's germline CDR1 is GITISATS and CDR2 ISYDGTV (reference sequence). This CDR3 is CALWEASLNYYKKLF. The CDR3 DNA reads TGTGCCTTGTGGGAGGCATCACTTAATTATTATAAGAAACTCTTT.

Judged by abundance, this clone is large (0.1 to 1%). The chain carries TRGV9 and TRGJP. CDR3 length: 16 amino acids. The germline V gene has CDR1 GITISATS and CDR2 ISYDGTV (reference sequence). V trimming: 0 bases; J trimming: 11 bases; junction bases outside the gene matches: 7. Written as DNA, the CDR3 is TGTGCCTTGTGGGAGGTGCCGGGAATGGGCAAAAAAATCAAGGTATTT. Translating gives CALWEVPGMGKKIKVF.

The sample holds a few counts of this clone. The rearrangement joins TRGV9 to TRGJ1 or TRGJ2. The CDR3 totals 16 residues. Germline CDR1 GITISATS, CDR2 ISYDGTV (reference sequence). V lost 6 bases, J lost 0 bases, and 14 bases stayed unmatched. The CDR3 here is CALWSIGPSNYYKKLF. The CDR3 bases are TGTGCCTTGTGGTCTATCGGTCCCTCGAATTATTATAAGAAACTCTTT.

This clone was recorded a few times. V and J are TRGV9 and TRGJP. The CDR3 extends over 17 amino acids. J gave up 6 bases and V 0 bases, and 5 bases lay outside the gene matches. Germline values: CDR1 GITISATS, CDR2 ISYDGTV (reference sequence). CDR3 coding DNA: TGTGCCTTGTGGGAGGTGGCCTTAGAGTTGGGCAAAAAAATCAAGGTATTT. It specifies CALWEVALELGKKIKVF.